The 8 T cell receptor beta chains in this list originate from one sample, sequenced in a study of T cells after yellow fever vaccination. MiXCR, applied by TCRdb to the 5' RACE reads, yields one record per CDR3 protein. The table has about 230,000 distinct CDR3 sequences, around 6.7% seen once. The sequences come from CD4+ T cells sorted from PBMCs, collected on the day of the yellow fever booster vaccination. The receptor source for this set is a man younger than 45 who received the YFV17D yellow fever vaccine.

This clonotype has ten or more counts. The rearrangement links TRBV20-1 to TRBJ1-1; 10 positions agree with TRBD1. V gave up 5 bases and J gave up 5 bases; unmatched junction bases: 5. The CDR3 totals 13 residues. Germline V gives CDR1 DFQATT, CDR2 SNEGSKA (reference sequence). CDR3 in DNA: TGCAGTGCTTTGGGACAGGGGCATACTGAAGCTTTCTTT. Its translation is CSALGQGHTEAFF.

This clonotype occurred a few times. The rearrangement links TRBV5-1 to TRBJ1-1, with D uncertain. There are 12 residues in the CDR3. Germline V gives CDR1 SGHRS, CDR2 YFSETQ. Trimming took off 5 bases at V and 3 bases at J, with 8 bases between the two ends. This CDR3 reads CASRQQDTEAFF. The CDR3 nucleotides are TGCGCCAGCAGACAGCAGGACACTGAAGCTTTCTTT. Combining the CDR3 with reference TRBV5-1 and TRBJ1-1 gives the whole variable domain KAGVTQTPRYLIKTRGQQVTLSCSPISGHRSVSWYQQTPGQGLQFLFEYFSETQRNKGNFPGRFSGRQFSNSRSEMNVSTLELGDSALYLCASRQQDTEAFFGQGTRLTVV.

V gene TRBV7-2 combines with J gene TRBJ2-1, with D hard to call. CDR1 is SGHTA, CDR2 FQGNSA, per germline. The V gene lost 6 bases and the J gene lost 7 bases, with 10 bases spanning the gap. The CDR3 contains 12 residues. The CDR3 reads CASSNPFNEQFF. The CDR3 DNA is TGTGCCAGCAGTAACCCCTTTAATGAGCAGTTCTTC.

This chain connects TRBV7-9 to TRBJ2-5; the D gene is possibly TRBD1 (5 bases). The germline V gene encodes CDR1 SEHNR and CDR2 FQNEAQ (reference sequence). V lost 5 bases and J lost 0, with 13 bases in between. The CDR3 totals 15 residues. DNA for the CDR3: TGTGCCAGCAGCCTCGACAGACGATACCAAGAGACCCAGTACTTC. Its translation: CASSLDRRYQETQYF.

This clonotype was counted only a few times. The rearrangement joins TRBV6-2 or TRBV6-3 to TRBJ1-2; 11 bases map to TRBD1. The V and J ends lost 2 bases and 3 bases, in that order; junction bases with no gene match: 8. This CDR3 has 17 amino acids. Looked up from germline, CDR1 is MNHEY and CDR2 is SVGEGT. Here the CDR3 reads CASSYRTGGDRDYGYTF. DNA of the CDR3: TGTGCCAGCAGTTACCGGACAGGGGGCGATCGGGACTATGGCTACACCTTC.

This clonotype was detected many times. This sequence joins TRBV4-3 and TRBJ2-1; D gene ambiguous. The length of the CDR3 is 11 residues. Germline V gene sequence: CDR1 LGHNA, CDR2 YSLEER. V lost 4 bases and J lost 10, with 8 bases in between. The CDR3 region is CASSLQREQFF. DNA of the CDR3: TGCGCCAGCAGCCTGCAGCGAGAGCAGTTCTTC.

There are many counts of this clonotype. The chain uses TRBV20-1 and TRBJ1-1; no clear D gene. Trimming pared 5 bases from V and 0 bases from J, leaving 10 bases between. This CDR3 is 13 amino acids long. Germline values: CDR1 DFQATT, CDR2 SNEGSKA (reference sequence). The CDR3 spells CSAALGMNTEAFF. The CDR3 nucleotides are TGCAGTGCTGCGCTGGGGATGAACACTGAAGCTTTCTTT.

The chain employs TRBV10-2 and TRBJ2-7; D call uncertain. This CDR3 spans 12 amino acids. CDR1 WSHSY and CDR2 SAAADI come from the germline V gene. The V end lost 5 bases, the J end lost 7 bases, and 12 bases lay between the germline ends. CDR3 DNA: TGCGCCAGCAGTAGCGTAATGGTAGAGCAGTACTTC. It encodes CASSSVMVEQYF.